This T cell receptor beta chain was documented in a study of blood T cell repertoires in COVID-19. Whole-study context: PBMCs, B-cell-depleted T cells, or T cells provided the cDNA or gDNA that made up the material.

Method: immunoSEQ multiplex PCR; TCRdb's copy keeps in-frame clones and lacks some. The sample holds about 97,000 clones; 70% to 90% are singletons and the top ten take 2% to 2.5%. V lost 7 bases to trimming and J lost 1 base, with 15 bases between them. The CDR3 consists of 15 residues. The germline gives CDR1 SGHTA, CDR2 FQGNSA. The sequencing input was peripheral blood. This sequence was found in a man between 45 and 60 years old with active COVID-19. The V and J genes are TRBV7-2 and TRBJ2-3; D gene ambiguous. This CDR3 is CASTPALDRTDTQYF. CDR3 DNA: TGTGCCAGCACCCCCGCTCTAGACCGCACAGATACGCAGTATTTT.